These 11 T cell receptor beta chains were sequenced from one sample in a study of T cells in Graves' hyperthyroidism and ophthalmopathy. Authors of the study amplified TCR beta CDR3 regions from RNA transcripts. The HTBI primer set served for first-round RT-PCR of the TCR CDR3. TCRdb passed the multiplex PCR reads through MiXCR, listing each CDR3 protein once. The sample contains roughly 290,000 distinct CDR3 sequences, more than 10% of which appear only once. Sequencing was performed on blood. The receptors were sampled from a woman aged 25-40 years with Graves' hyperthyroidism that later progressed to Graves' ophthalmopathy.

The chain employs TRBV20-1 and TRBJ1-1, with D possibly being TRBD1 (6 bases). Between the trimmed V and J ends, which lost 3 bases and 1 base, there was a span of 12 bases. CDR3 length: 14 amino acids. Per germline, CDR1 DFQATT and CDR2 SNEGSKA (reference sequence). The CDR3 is CSARVQGGNTEAFF. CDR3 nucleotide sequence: TGCAGTGCTAGGGTACAGGGTGGGAACACTGAAGCTTTCTTT.

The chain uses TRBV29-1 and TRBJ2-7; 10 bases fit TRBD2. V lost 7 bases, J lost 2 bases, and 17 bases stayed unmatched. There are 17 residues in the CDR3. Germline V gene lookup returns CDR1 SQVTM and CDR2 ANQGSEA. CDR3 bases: TGCAGCGCTCTACCCTTCCTGACTAGCGGGTTGACCTACGAGCAGTACTTC. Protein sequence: CSALPFLTSGLTYEQYF.

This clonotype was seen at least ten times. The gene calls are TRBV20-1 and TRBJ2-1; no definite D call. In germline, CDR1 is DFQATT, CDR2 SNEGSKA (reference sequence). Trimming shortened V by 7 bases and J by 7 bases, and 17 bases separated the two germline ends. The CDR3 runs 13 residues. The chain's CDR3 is CSVTDRLSNEQFF. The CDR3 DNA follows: TGCAGTGTCACAGATCGCCTGTCGAATGAGCAGTTCTTC.

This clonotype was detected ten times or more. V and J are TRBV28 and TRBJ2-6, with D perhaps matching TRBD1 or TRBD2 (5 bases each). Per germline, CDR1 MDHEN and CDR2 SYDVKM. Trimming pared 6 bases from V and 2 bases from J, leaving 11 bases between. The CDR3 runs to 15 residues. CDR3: CASRTQGAGANVLTF. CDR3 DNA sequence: TGTGCCAGCAGAACCCAGGGAGCTGGGGCCAACGTCCTGACTTTC.

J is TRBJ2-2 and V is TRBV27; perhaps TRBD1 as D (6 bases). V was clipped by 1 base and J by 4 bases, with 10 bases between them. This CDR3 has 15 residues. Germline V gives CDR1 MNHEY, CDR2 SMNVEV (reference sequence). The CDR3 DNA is TGTGCCAGCAGTTTATGGGGGCTCGGCACCGGGGAGCTGTTTTTT. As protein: CASSLWGLGTGELFF.

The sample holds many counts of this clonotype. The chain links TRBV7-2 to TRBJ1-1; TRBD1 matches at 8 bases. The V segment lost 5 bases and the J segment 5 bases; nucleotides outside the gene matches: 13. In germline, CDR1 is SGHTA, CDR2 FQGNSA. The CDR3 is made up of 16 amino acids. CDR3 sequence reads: CASSRRTGTGVTEAFF. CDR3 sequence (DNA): TGTGCCAGCAGCCGACGAACCGGGACAGGCGTTACTGAAGCTTTCTTT.

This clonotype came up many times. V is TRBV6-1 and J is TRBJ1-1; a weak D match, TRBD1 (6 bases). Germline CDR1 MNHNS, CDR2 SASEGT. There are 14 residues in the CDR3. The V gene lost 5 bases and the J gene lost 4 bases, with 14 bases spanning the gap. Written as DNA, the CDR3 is TGTGCCAGCAGTCCGGGACCGGACAGCACTGAAGCTTTCTTT. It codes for CASSPGPDSTEAFF.

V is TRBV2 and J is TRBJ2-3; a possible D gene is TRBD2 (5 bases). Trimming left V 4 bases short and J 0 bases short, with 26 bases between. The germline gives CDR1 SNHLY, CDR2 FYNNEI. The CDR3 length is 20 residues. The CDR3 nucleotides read TGTGCCAGCAGTGCCCAAACCCCCCTGGCTAGCTGGTATAGCACAGATACGCAGTATTTT. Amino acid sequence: CASSAQTPLASWYSTDTQYF.

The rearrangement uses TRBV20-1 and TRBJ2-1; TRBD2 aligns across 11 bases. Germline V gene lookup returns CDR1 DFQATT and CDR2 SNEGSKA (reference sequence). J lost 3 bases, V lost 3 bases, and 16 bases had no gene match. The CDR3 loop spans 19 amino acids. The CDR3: CSASSASSVGLAVYNEQFF. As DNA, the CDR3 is TGCAGTGCTAGTAGTGCCAGCAGCGTGGGACTAGCGGTCTACAATGAGCAGTTCTTC.

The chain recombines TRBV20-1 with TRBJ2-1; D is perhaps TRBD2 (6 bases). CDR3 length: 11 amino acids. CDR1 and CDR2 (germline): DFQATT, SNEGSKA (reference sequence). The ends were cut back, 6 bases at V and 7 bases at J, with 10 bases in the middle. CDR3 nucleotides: TGCAGTGCCGGGAGAGGTAATGAGCAGTTCTTC. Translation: CSAGRGNEQFF.

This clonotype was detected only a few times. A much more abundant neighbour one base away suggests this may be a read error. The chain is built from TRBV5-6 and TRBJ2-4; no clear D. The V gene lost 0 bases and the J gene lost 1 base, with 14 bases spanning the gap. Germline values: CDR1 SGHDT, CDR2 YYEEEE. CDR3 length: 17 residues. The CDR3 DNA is TGTGCCAGCAGCTTGGACAAGGCGGTCATGGCCAAAAACATTCAGTACTTC. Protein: CASSLDKAVMAKNIQYF.